The present entry profiles one TCR beta chain with its context. The entry originates in a study of blood T cell repertoires in COVID-19. Study as a whole: Material from acute and convalescent COVID-19 was sourced from the United States, Italy and Spain. Nucleic acid was either cDNA or gDNA, and it came from T cells, B-cell-depleted T cells, or PBMCs.

V was pared by 4 bases and J by 4 bases, with 11 bases between. Per germline, CDR1 SGHTS and CDR2 YDEGEE. The CDR3 covers 14 residues. In the source study's methods: The authors estimated nucleated cell counts from reference gene primer amplification. Assay used: immunoSEQ multiplex PCR; TCRdb lists only in-frame clones, some missing. V, J and clone size derive from that table, while D and trimming were established from the DNA sequence. There are 220,000 or so clones in the sample; roughly 85% occur only once, and 3% to 4.5% lies in the top ten. The V gene is TRBV5-8, the J gene TRBJ1-4, with a weak D call TRBD1 (5 bases). The sequence was obtained from a woman at least 80 years old with acute or convalescent COVID-19. Sequenced input: peripheral blood. The CDR3 DNA is TGTGCCAGCAGCGGGGGACTGTTTAATGAAAAACTGTTTTTT. Translating gives CASSGGLFNEKLFF.